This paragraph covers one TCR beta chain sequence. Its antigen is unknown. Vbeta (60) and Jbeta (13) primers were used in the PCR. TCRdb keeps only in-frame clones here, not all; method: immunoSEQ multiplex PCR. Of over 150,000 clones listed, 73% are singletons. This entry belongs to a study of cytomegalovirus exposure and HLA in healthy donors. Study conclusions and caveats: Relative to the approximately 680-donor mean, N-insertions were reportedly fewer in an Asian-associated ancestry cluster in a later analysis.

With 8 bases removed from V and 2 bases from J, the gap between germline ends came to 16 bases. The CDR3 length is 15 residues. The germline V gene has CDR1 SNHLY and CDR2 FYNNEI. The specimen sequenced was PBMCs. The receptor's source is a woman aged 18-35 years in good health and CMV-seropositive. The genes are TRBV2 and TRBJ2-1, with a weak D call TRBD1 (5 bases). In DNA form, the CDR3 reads TGTGCCAGCCTTAGGGGCAGTTTGGCCTACAATGAGCAGTTCTTC. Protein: CASLRGSLAYNEQFF.